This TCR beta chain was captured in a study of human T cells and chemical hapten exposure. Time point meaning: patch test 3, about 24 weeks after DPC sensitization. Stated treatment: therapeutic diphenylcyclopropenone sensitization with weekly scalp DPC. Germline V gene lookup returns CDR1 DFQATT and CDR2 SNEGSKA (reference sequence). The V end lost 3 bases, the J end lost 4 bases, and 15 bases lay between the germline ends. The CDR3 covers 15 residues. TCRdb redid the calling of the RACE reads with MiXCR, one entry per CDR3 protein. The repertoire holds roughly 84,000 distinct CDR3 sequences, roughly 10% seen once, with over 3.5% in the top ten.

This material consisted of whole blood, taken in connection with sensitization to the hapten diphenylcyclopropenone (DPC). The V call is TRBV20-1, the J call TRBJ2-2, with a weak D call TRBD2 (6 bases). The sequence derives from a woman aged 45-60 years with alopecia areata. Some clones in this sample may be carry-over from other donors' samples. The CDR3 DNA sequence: TGCAGTGCTAGTCGGCGGGATCGGGCCACCGGGGAGCTGTTTTTT. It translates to CSASRRDRATGELFF.